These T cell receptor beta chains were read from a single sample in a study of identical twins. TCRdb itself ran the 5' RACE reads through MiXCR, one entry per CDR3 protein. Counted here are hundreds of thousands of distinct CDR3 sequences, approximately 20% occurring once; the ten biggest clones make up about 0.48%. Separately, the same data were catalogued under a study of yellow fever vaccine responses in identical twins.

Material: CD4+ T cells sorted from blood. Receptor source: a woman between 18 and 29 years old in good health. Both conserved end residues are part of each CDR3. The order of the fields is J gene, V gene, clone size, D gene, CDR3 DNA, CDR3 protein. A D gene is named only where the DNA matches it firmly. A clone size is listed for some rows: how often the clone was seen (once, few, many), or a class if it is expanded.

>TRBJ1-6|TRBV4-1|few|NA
TGCGCCAGCAGCCCCGGGACGGCCCTTGCCCTCCACTTT
CASSPGTALALHF
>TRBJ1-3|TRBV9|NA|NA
TGTGCCAGCAGCGTAGGCTCTGGAAACACCATATATTTT
CASSVGSGNTIYF
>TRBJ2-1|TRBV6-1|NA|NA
TGTGCCAGCAGTCTTACCCTCGCTACCTACAATGAGCAGTTCTTC
CASSLTLATYNEQFF
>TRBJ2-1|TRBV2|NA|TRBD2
TGTGCCAGCAGTGATAGGGGACTAGCGGGAGTCTATGAGCAGTTCTTC
CASSDRGLAGVYEQFF
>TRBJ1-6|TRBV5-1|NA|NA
TGCGCCAGCAGCGGAGGGACCCGCGGTTATAATTCACCCCTCCACTTT
CASSGGTRGYNSPLHF
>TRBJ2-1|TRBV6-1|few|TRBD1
TGTGCCAGCACCATAAGGACAGGGTTGGGTGAGCAGTTCTTC
CASTIRTGLGEQFF
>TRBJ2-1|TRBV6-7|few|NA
TGTGCCAGCTCCGGGGGCAGGCCCGAATACAATGAGCAGTTCTTC
CASSGGRPEYNEQFF
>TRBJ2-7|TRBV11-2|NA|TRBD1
TGTGCCAGCAGCACATTGACAGGGTCAGTTAACGAGCAGTACTTC
CASSTLTGSVNEQYF
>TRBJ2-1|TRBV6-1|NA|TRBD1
TGTGCCAGCAGTAAGGGACAGGGTATCCTAAATGAGCAGTTCTTC
CASSKGQGILNEQFF
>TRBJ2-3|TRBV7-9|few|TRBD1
TGTGCCAGCACCAAAGGGGGCGGAGGAGATACGCAGTATTTT
CASTKGGGGDTQYF
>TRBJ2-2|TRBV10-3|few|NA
TGTGCCATCAGTGCAAGGGGCGCGAACACCGGGGAGCTGTTTTTT
CAISARGANTGELFF
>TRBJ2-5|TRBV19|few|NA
TGTGCCAGTAGCCCACTCACGGGGCAGGGAGAAGAGACCCAGTACTTC
CASSPLTGQGEETQYF
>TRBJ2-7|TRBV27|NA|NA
TGTGCCAGCAGTAAGGGACTCCTCTCCTACGAGCAGTACTTC
CASSKGLLSYEQYF
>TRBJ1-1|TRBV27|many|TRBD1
TGTGCCAGCAGTTTTGGACAGGGGGTCACTGAAGCTTTCTTT
CASSFGQGVTEAFF
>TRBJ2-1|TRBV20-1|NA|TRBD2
TGCAGTGCTAGTTCCGGACTAGCGGGGGGTCACAATGAGCAGTTCTTC
CSASSGLAGGHNEQFF